This entry lists 22 T cell receptor beta chains sequenced from one sample in a study of blood T cells in healthy people across ages. Together with a sample-barcoded 5' primer, a J-beta primer mix was included in a second PCR lasting roughly 6 to 12 cycles. TCRdb redid the calling of the 5' RACE reads with MiXCR, one entry per CDR3 protein. The sample contains about 1 million distinct CDR3 sequences, under 45% of which appear only once. What was sequenced was blood. Receptor source: a woman aged 55-69 years in good health.

Only a few counts were recorded for this clonotype. The chain recombines TRBV6-1 with TRBJ2-1; 8 nucleotides match TRBD1. Germline trimming cut 6 bases from V and 4 bases from J; bases unmatched to any gene: 17. CDR3 length equals 18 residues. Germline V gene sequence: CDR1 MNHNS, CDR2 SASEGT. CDR3 coding DNA: TGTGCCAGCAGATTTGTGTCAGGGGGCGGGCGAAATTACAATGAGCAGTTCTTC. Protein: CASRFVSGGGRNYNEQFF.

This clonotype was seen a few times. The rearrangement uses TRBV15 and TRBJ2-5; perhaps TRBD2 as D (5 bases). V shed 2 bases and J shed 5 bases, with 15 bases lying between them. This CDR3 is 15 amino acids long. Germline V CDR1 and CDR2: LNHNV, YYDKDF (reference sequence). DNA of the CDR3: TGTGCCACCAGCAGAAGCGACTGGAGGTCCGAGACCCAGTACTTC. This codes for CATSRSDWRSETQYF. The whole variable domain, remainder taken from reference TRBV15 and TRBJ2-5, is DAMVIQNPRYQVTQFGKPVTLSCSQTLNHNVMYWYQQKSSQAPKLLFHYYDKDFNNEADTPDNFQSRRPNTSFCFLDIRSPGLGDTAMYLCATSRSDWRSETQYFGPGTRLLVL.

J is TRBJ2-1 and V is TRBV6-2 or TRBV6-3, with TRBD2 matching over 13 bases. The CDR3 contains 19 residues. V lost 3 bases, J lost 0 bases, and 8 bases stayed unmatched. Germline V gene data show CDR1 as MNHEY and CDR2 as SVGEGT. CDR3 amino acids: CASSYPTSGRANSYNEQFF. For the CDR3, the DNA is TGTGCCAGCAGTTATCCCACTAGCGGGAGGGCCAACTCCTACAATGAGCAGTTCTTC.

The table lists this clonotype with a few counts. The rearrangement links TRBV20-1 to TRBJ2-1, with 11 bases aligning to TRBD2. CDR1 DFQATT and CDR2 SNEGSKA come from the germline V gene (reference sequence). This CDR3 is 14 amino acids long. V lost 5 bases to trimming and J lost 7 bases; unmatched junction nucleotides: 7. CDR3 residues: CSAPGLAVGNEQFF. The CDR3 DNA follows: TGCAGTGCTCCGGGACTAGCGGTAGGAAATGAGCAGTTCTTC.

This chain uses TRBV28 with TRBJ2-1; the match to TRBD2 covers 10 bases. The CDR3 sequence is 16 residues long. Germline V CDR1 and CDR2: MDHEN, SYDVKM. The V and J ends lost 5 bases and 8 bases, in that order; junction bases with no gene match: 12. Written as DNA, the CDR3 is TGTGCCAGCAGTCCCTCTAGCGGGAGTATGAACTATGAGCAGTTCTTC. This sequence encodes CASSPSSGSMNYEQFF.

The chain recombines TRBV20-1 with TRBJ1-2; D is uncertain. This CDR3 comprises 9 residues. Deletions cut 6 bases from V and 8 bases from J, with 7 bases between. Per germline, CDR1 DFQATT and CDR2 SNEGSKA (reference sequence). Here the CDR3 DNA reads TGCAGTGCCGGAACCGGCTACACCTTC. This translates into CSAGTGYTF.

This clonotype was picked up a small number of times. This rearrangement joins TRBV6-6 to TRBJ2-7; 9 bases agree with TRBD1. This CDR3 has 17 residues. The germline V gene has CDR1 MNHNY and CDR2 SVGAGI (reference sequence). V lost 5 bases to trimming and J lost 2 bases; unmatched junction nucleotides: 13. DNA of the CDR3: TGTGCCAGCAGTAAACTTAGTTCCGGGACAGGGCCCTACGAGCAGTACTTC. The encoded protein is CASSKLSSGTGPYEQYF.

This chain uses TRBV28 with TRBJ1-4; TRBD1 matches at 9 bases. After removal of 8 bases from V and 10 bases from J, the junction contained 14 bases not matched to a gene. This CDR3 contains 15 residues. Germline CDR1 reads MDHEN; CDR2 reads SYDVKM. DNA for the CDR3: TGTGCCAGCTCCTCCCCCGGGACAGGGTATCCAAAACTGTTTTTT. It encodes CASSSPGTGYPKLFF.

This clonotype came up a few times. The chain links TRBV10-3 to TRBJ1-4; the D gene is possibly TRBD1 (5 bases). CDR3 length: 13 residues. The germline V gene has CDR1 ENHRY and CDR2 SYGVKD. Trimming removed 0 bases at V and 8 bases at J, with 7 bases between. Written as DNA, the CDR3 is TGTGCCATCAGTGAGTCGACAGAGGAAAAACTGTTTTTT. This translates into CAISESTEEKLFF.

The chain uses TRBV12-5 and TRBJ2-7; D is possibly TRBD1 (6 bases). The CDR3 is 13 residues long. In germline, CDR1 is LGHNT, CDR2 FRNRAP. V was clipped by 8 bases and J by 0 bases, with 11 bases between them. The CDR3 here is CASRQVSSYEQYF. CDR3 in DNA: TGTGCTAGTAGACAGGTCAGCTCCTACGAGCAGTACTTC.

This chain connects TRBV7-2 to TRBJ2-1; D is possibly TRBD1 or TRBD2 (5 bases each). The CDR3 is made up of 14 amino acids. V dropped 2 bases and J dropped 5 bases, with 10 bases sitting between them. Germline V CDR1 and CDR2: SGHTA, FQGNSA. This CDR3 reads CASSLMGEHNEQFF. The CDR3 nucleotides are TGTGCCAGCAGCTTAATGGGGGAGCACAATGAGCAGTTCTTC.

This clonotype was observed once. The chain combines TRBV14 with TRBJ2-1; TRBD2 agrees at 9 bases. The CDR3 consists of 18 residues. V shed 2 bases and J 9 bases; nucleotides not matched to a gene: 17. Germline lookup yields CDR1 SGHDN and CDR2 FVKESK. The CDR3 DNA follows: TGTGCCAGCAGCCAATCTCCCCCGGTTAGCGGGAGAGCTGGTGAGCAGTTCTTC. It is translated as CASSQSPPVSGRAGEQFF. The entire variable domain, with the rest obtained from reference TRBV14 and TRBJ2-1, is as follows: EAGVTQFPSHSVIEKGQTVTLRCDPISGHDNLYWYRRVMGKEIKFLLHFVKESKQDESGMPNNRFLAERTGGTYSTLKVQPAELEDSGVYFCASSQSPPVSGRAGEQFFGPGTRLTVL.

This sequence joins TRBV7-2 and TRBJ2-7; 10 bases are shared with TRBD1. The CDR3 totals 14 residues. CDR1 SGHTA and CDR2 FQGNSA come from the germline V gene. V shed 5 bases, J shed 3 bases, and the junction held 4 bases outside the gene matches. As DNA, the CDR3 is TGTGCCAGCAGCCAGGGACAGGGGAACTACGAGCAGTACTTC. Its translation is CASSQGQGNYEQYF.

The gene calls are TRBV2 and TRBJ2-3, with a tentative D call TRBD2 (5 bases). Germline CDR1 is SNHLY and CDR2 is FYNNEI. V dropped 1 base and J dropped 6 bases, with 17 bases sitting between them. This CDR3 has 16 residues. The DNA of the CDR3 is TGTGCCAGCAGTGAAGGGGATAGCGCCGGTCTGGATACGCAGTATTTT. This sequence encodes CASSEGDSAGLDTQYF.

The chain couples TRBV5-6 to TRBJ2-5, with 11 bases aligning to TRBD2. The junction had 15 bases not matched to a gene; V was cut back by 9 bases and J by 11 bases. This CDR3 comprises 14 residues. Looked up from germline, CDR1 is SGHDT and CDR2 is YYEEEE. CDR3 region: CATPGLAAYNEQYF. The CDR3 nucleotides are TGTGCCACTCCGGGACTAGCGGCCTACAATGAGCAGTACTTC. The entire variable domain, with the rest obtained from reference TRBV5-6 and TRBJ2-5, is as follows: DAGVTQSPTHLIKTRGQQVTLRCSPKSGHDTVSWYQQALGQGPQFIFQYYEEEERQRGNFPDRFSGHQFPNYSSELNVNALLLGDSALYLCATPGLAAYNEQYFGPGTRLLVL.

The chain recombines TRBV11-2 with TRBJ2-7, with 7 bases that match TRBD1. The CDR3 runs to 15 residues. The germline V gene encodes CDR1 SGHAT and CDR2 FQNNGV. V shed 5 bases, J shed 0 bases, and the junction held 7 bases outside the gene matches. For the CDR3, the DNA is TGTGCCAGCAGCCCCGACAGGGACCTCTCCTACGAGCAGTACTTC. This codes for CASSPDRDLSYEQYF.

This clonotype has only a few counts. The chain employs TRBV12-3 or TRBV12-4 and TRBJ2-3; no clear D gene. V dropped 7 bases and J dropped 6 bases, with 20 bases sitting between them. The CDR3 has 15 residues. For the CDR3, the DNA is TGTGCCAGCAATTTCCCGGCCAATGAAGGCGATACGCAGTATTTT. Protein product: CASNFPANEGDTQYF.

This clonotype was recorded a few times. J is TRBJ2-6 and V is TRBV19, with TRBD2 identical over 10 bases. Trimming took 3 bases from V and 3 from J; bases not matched to a gene: 8. The CDR3 totals 18 residues. Germline lookup yields CDR1 LNHDA and CDR2 SQIVND (reference sequence). The CDR3 reads CASSIYLAGAVGANVLTF. CDR3 DNA: TGTGCCAGTAGTATTTACCTAGCGGGAGCGGTTGGGGCCAACGTCCTGACTTTC.

This clonotype was recorded once. This sequence joins TRBV11-2 and TRBJ2-2, with a weak D call TRBD1 (5 bases). CDR1 and CDR2 (germline): SGHAT, FQNNGV. Trimming removed 1 base at V and 0 bases at J, with 12 bases between. The CDR3 sequence is 17 residues long. CDR3 nucleotide sequence: TGTGCCAGCAGCTTAGTGGCTGACAGTACGAACACCGGGGAGCTGTTTTTT. Protein sequence: CASSLVADSTNTGELFF.

The rearrangement joins TRBV7-8 to TRBJ2-3, with 7 bases matching TRBD1. Germline-derived CDR1 and CDR2 are SGHVS and FQNEAQ. The CDR3 covers 16 residues. J was trimmed by 0 bases and V by 3 bases; bases with no gene match: 6. CDR3 in amino acids: CASSFTGVASTDTQYF. CDR3 DNA sequence: TGTGCCAGCAGCTTCACAGGGGTCGCTAGCACAGATACGCAGTATTTT.

The V and J genes are TRBV5-6 and TRBJ2-5, with TRBD1 matching 10 bases. CDR1 is SGHDT, CDR2 YYEEEE, per germline. The V segment lost 4 bases and the J segment 5 bases; nucleotides outside the gene matches: 11. The CDR3 has 16 amino acids. The DNA of the CDR3 is TGTGCCAGCAGCAGCTACCGGGACAGGGGTACGGAGACCCAGTACTTC. It specifies CASSSYRDRGTETQYF.

This clonotype was detected only a few times. CDR3 coding DNA: TGTGCCAGCAGCTTAAGGGCCGGGACAGGATTCAATGAGCAGTTCTTC. Its protein product is CASSLRAGTGFNEQFF. The chain has TRBV7-3 and TRBJ2-1; TRBD1 aligns across 8 bases. CDR3 length: 16 amino acids. The V gene's germline CDR1 is SGHTA and CDR2 FQGTGA. The trim removed 1 base at V and 6 bases at J, leaving 8 bases unmatched.